This T cell receptor (beta chain) was sequenced in a study of tumor-infiltrating lymphocytes in primary liver carcinoma. The CDR3 spans 13 residues. Per the germline V gene, CDR1 is MNHNS and CDR2 is SASEGT. About this clonotype itself: A junction end diverges from the germline sequence, so it may reflect a read error.

The source material, about 18-33 mg of unsorted bulk tissue, was used to co-extract RNA and DNA. A primer matching the constant region was used to make TCR beta cDNA from 450 to 500 ng of total RNA. Investigators got TCR beta libraries out of three nested multiplex PCR rounds, done with slightly modified ARM-PCR. TRBV1-TRBV30 forward primers paired with a C-beta reverse primer drove the first two PCR rounds, roughly 10 cycles each. TCRdb analysed the multiplex PCR reads with MiXCR anew, one entry per CDR3 protein. The repertoire holds 48,000 or so distinct CDR3 sequences, with around three quarters as singletons.

The receptor was derived from a man aged 35 to 55 with primary liver carcinoma and hepatitis B virus infection. The chain links TRBV6-1 to TRBJ2-5, with a tentative D call TRBD2 (5 bases). The specimen was liver tumor tissue from sampling region 3. Documented subset: tumor region T3, left-lateral pole. The CDR3 is CASILCWGETQYF. The CDR3, as DNA: TGTGCCAGCATCCTGTGCTGGGGAGAGACCCAATACTTC.